These 32 T cell receptor beta chains were all obtained from the same sample, sequenced in a study of shared clonotypes between healthy human individuals. Profiled with immunoSEQ multiplex PCR; TCRdb holds only in-frame clones, not every one. The sample comprises roughly 2.1 million clones, 85% to 95% of which are singletons, and under 2% rests with the top ten. Only CD45RO-negative cells positively selected for CCR7 counted as naive CD8 cells, so terminally differentiated effector memory CD45RA+ cells were excluded. Sample: naive CD8+ T cells from PBMCs. The receptor source for this set is a man aged 18 to 29 in good health. Some clones in this sample may be carry-over from other donors' samples.

This chain connects TRBV28 to TRBJ1-5; D is unclear. The V gene's germline CDR1 is MDHEN and CDR2 SYDVKM. V shed 6 bases and J shed 0 bases, with 18 bases lying between them. CDR3 size: 17 residues. The DNA for the CDR3 is TGTGCCAGCAGACCCCCGCCCGGGGAGTATAGCAATCAGCCCCAGCATTTT. Translation: CASRPPPGEYSNQPQHF.

This clone has a single count. Different DNA sequences within this sample yield the same CDR3. The gene calls are TRBV9 and TRBJ2-1, with D possibly being TRBD2 (6 bases). V lost 7 bases to trimming and J lost 0 bases, with 14 bases between them. This CDR3 has 15 amino acids. Germline values: CDR1 SGDLS, CDR2 YYNGEE. The CDR3 DNA follows: TGTGCCAGCTCCCCAGCGGGCAGCTCCTACAATGAGCAGTTCTTC. It translates to CASSPAGSSYNEQFF. Drawing the rest from reference TRBV9 and TRBJ2-1, the complete variable domain is DSGVTQTPKHLITATGQRVTLRCSPRSGDLSVYWYQQSLDQGLQFLIQYYNGEERAKGNILERFSAQQFPDLHSELNLSSLELGDSALYFCASSPAGSSYNEQFFGPGTRLTVL.

The gene calls are TRBV29-1 and TRBJ2-3, with a weak D call TRBD2 (6 bases). Germline CDR1 and CDR2: SQVTM and ANQGSEA. Trimming shortened V by 3 bases and J by 11 bases, and 15 bases separated the two germline ends. The CDR3 runs to 12 residues. In DNA, the CDR3 is TGCAGCGTTGAGGTTTCTGGAGGGGAGCAGTATTTT. Its protein is CSVEVSGGEQYF.

The chain employs TRBV7-8 and TRBJ2-7; D gene ambiguous. V lost 5 bases, J lost 5 bases, and 10 bases lay in between. This CDR3 contains 12 residues. Germline CDR1 and CDR2: SGHVS and FQNEAQ. The CDR3 is CASSRVGDEQYF. Written as DNA, the CDR3 is TGTGCCAGCAGCCGAGTTGGAGACGAGCAGTACTTC.

J is TRBJ2-1 and V is TRBV27; D is possibly TRBD1 or TRBD2 (5 bases each). This CDR3 spans 16 amino acids. V shed 2 bases and J shed 0 bases, with 11 bases lying between them. Germline V CDR1 and CDR2: MNHEY, SMNVEV (reference sequence). The CDR3 here is CASSLRGASSYNEQFF. CDR3 nucleotides: TGTGCCAGCAGTTTAAGGGGAGCGAGCTCCTACAATGAGCAGTTCTTC.

The rearrangement links TRBV9 to TRBJ2-5, with TRBD2 identical over 10 bases. The CDR3 runs 14 residues. CDR1 and CDR2 from the germline V gene are SGDLS and YYNGEE. V lost 3 bases and J lost 5; bases outside the gene matches: 4. Written as DNA, the CDR3 is TGTGCCAGCAGCGCTAGCGGGAGTCTGGAGACCCAGTACTTC. It translates to CASSASGSLETQYF.

Only one count was recorded for this clone. The chain joins TRBV4-3 to TRBJ2-3; the D is unclear. The germline V and J ends were trimmed by 2 bases and 2 bases, with 17 bases remaining between them. Germline CDR1 LGHNA, CDR2 YSLEER. This CDR3 comprises 17 residues. The CDR3 spells CASSQRAPGEHTDTQYF. CDR3 bases: TGCGCCAGCAGCCAACGTGCCCCAGGAGAACACACAGATACGCAGTATTTT.

V and J are TRBV28 and TRBJ2-7; D possibly uses TRBD1 or TRBD2 (6 bases each). Deletions cut 2 bases from V and 1 base from J, with 12 bases between. There are 15 residues in the CDR3. Looked up from germline, CDR1 is MDHEN and CDR2 is SYDVKM. Here the CDR3 DNA reads TGTGCCAGCAGTTTAGCCAGGGGACTTTCCTACGAGCAGTACTTC. This codes for CASSLARGLSYEQYF.

In regard to this clone: This sample also contains other DNA sequences that code for the same CDR3. The chain links TRBV11-2 to TRBJ2-7; a weak D match, TRBD2 (5 bases). The CDR3 has 13 amino acids. V was clipped by 3 bases and J by 3 bases, with 9 bases between them. The germline CDR1 and CDR2 sequences are SGHAT and FQNNGV. Written as DNA, the CDR3 is TGTGCCAGCAGCTTTGGAGGAATCTACGAGCAGTACTTC. It yields the protein CASSFGGIYEQYF.

This clone is a singleton in its sample. The V and J genes are TRBV10-3 and TRBJ1-1; D may be TRBD1 (5 bases). CDR3 length equals 15 residues. V was clipped by 6 bases and J by 4 bases, with 18 bases between them. Germline CDR1 reads ENHRY; CDR2 reads SYGVKD. This chain's CDR3 is CAISLDRSFGTEAFF. In nucleotides, the CDR3 is TGTGCCATCAGCTTAGACAGAAGCTTTGGCACTGAAGCTTTCTTT.

This sequence joins TRBV28 and TRBJ1-2; TRBD1 aligns across 7 bases. The CDR3 has 15 amino acids. Germline CDR1 MDHEN, CDR2 SYDVKM. V was pared by 7 bases and J by 3 bases, with 11 bases of the junction left unmatched. CDR3 in amino acids: CASMPVVRGYYGYTF. The DNA for the CDR3 is TGTGCCAGCATGCCAGTGGTCAGGGGGTACTATGGCTACACCTTC.

V usage is TRBV9 and J usage is TRBJ2-1; 9 bases are shared with TRBD2. Germline V gene lookup returns CDR1 SGDLS and CDR2 YYNGEE. J lost 8 bases, V lost 0 bases, and 12 bases had no gene match. This CDR3 is built from 17 residues. The DNA for the CDR3 is TGTGCCAGCAGCGTAGGTCCCCCAGGCGGGAGGGGTGATGAGCAGTTCTTC. It specifies CASSVGPPGGRGDEQFF.

The V call is TRBV28, the J call TRBJ2-1, with 11 bases that match TRBD2. V gave up 1 base and J gave up 2 bases; unmatched junction bases: 13. Germline V gene sequence: CDR1 MDHEN, CDR2 SYDVKM. This CDR3 region has 20 residues. CDR3 sequence: CASSLSGTSGPRVTYNEQFF. CDR3 nucleotides: TGTGCCAGCAGTTTATCTGGGACTAGCGGTCCGAGGGTCACCTACAATGAGCAGTTCTTC.

A word on this clone: Distinct nucleotide sequences in the sample also encode this CDR3. The V and J genes are TRBV4-1 and TRBJ1-1; D might be TRBD1 (6 bases). In germline, CDR1 is MGHRA, CDR2 YSYEKL. V shed 1 base and J shed 6 bases, with 9 bases lying between them. This CDR3 spans 13 amino acids. As DNA, the CDR3 is TGCGCCAGCAGCCAAGTAGGGGGATCTGAAGCTTTCTTT. Translation: CASSQVGGSEAFF.

The rearrangement joins TRBV7-3 to TRBJ2-2; D ambiguous. V lost 6 bases, J lost 5 bases, and 13 bases lay in between. Germline V gene lookup returns CDR1 SGHTA and CDR2 FQGTGA. The CDR3 spans 14 residues. CDR3: CASRPYGVTGELFF. DNA for the CDR3: TGTGCCAGCAGGCCCTATGGGGTGACCGGGGAGCTGTTTTTT.

This chain joins TRBV15 and TRBJ1-3; no reliable D call. Looked up from germline, CDR1 is LNHNV and CDR2 is YYDKDF (reference sequence). Trimming removed 7 bases from V and 0 bases from J, with 13 bases in between. The CDR3 sequence is 15 residues long. DNA for the CDR3: TGTGCCACCACCAAGACACTTTCCTCTGGAAACACCATATATTTT. Its protein product is CATTKTLSSGNTIYF.

In nucleotides, the CDR3 is TGCAGCGTTGAAGAATTGGGGAGCCCGATGGAGACCCAGTACTTC. It is translated as CSVEELGSPMETQYF. The chain links TRBV29-1 to TRBJ2-5; TRBD2 is a possible D gene (5 bases). V was clipped by 0 bases and J by 5 bases, with 16 bases between them. Germline loops: CDR1 SQVTM, CDR2 ANQGSEA. The CDR3 covers 15 residues.

The chain combines TRBV28 with TRBJ1-2; a weak D match, TRBD1 (6 bases). The CDR3 loop spans 13 amino acids. Germline-derived CDR1 and CDR2 are MDHEN and SYDVKM. V was clipped by 8 bases and J by 4 bases, with 14 bases between them. CDR3 region: CASDGGSLYGYTF. For the CDR3, the DNA is TGTGCCAGCGATGGGGGCAGTCTCTATGGCTACACCTTC.

The CDR3: CASRHGQGQIGELFF. CDR3 sequence (DNA): TGTGCCAGCAGACATGGACAGGGTCAAATCGGGGAGCTGTTTTTT. The chain employs TRBV5-4 and TRBJ2-2; 8 nucleotides match TRBD1. Trimming took 5 bases from V and 7 from J; bases not matched to a gene: 10. The CDR3 contains 15 residues. Per the germline V gene, CDR1 is SGHNT and CDR2 is YYREEE (reference sequence).

The chain recombines TRBV29-1 with TRBJ1-5, with D uncertain. The ends were cut back, 4 bases at V and 5 bases at J, with 9 bases in the middle. Germline CDR1 reads SQVTM; CDR2 reads ANQGSEA. CDR3 length equals 12 residues. This CDR3 reads CSVVVGYQPQHF. In DNA, the CDR3 is TGCAGCGTTGTGGTGGGTTATCAGCCCCAGCATTTT.

The chain is built from TRBV7-9 and TRBJ2-1, with D perhaps matching TRBD1 or TRBD2 (5 bases each). V shed 4 bases and J shed 6 bases, with 10 bases lying between them. There are 13 residues in the CDR3. Germline V gene lookup returns CDR1 SEHNR and CDR2 FQNEAQ (reference sequence). CDR3 sequence reads: CASSWGSRNEQFF. The CDR3 region has the DNA TGTGCCAGCAGCTGGGGGTCCCGCAATGAGCAGTTCTTC.

The rearrangement links TRBV7-6 to TRBJ2-1, with D possibly being TRBD1 or TRBD2 (5 bases each). From germline, CDR1 is SGHVS and CDR2 FNYEAQ. The CDR3 consists of 17 residues. Trimming shortened V by 1 base and J by 2 bases, and 15 bases separated the two germline ends. For the CDR3, the DNA is TGTGCCAGCAGCTTAGATGAAGAGGGGACGACCTACAATGAGCAGTTCTTC. Translated, it gives CASSLDEEGTTYNEQFF.

This clone turned up a few times. This chain uses TRBV6-5 with TRBJ1-5; 8 bases align to TRBD1. The ends lost 5 bases at V and 6 bases at J; junction bases unmatched: 3. CDR3 length: 13 residues. Germline CDR1 MNHEY, CDR2 SVGAGI. The CDR3 sequence is CASSRDRGQPQHF. CDR3 coding DNA: TGTGCCAGCAGTAGAGACAGGGGTCAGCCCCAGCATTTT.

The chain joins TRBV14 to TRBJ2-5; 9 bases line up with TRBD2. This CDR3 contains 16 residues. CDR1 is SGHDN and CDR2 is FVKESK in the germline V gene. Trimming took 4 bases from V and 1 from J; bases not matched to a gene: 7. This CDR3 is CASSRASGNTQETQYF. CDR3 DNA: TGTGCCAGCAGCCGGGCTAGCGGGAATACCCAAGAGACCCAGTACTTC.

This clone showed up just a few times. The chain couples TRBV29-1 to TRBJ1-1; D gene uncertain. Germline loops: CDR1 SQVTM, CDR2 ANQGSEA. Trimming left V 1 base short and J 0 bases short, with 15 bases between. The CDR3 covers 16 residues. The CDR3 bases are TGCAGCGTTGAAGTAAAAACAGCTGACATGAACACTGAAGCTTTCTTT. It encodes CSVEVKTADMNTEAFF.

This chain connects TRBV16 to TRBJ1-1, with D perhaps TRBD1 (5 bases). The CDR3 totals 13 residues. The germline gives CDR1 KGHSY, CDR2 FQNENV. V was pared by 5 bases and J by 6 bases, with 13 bases between. CDR3 loop: CASSFARGAEAFF. The CDR3 DNA is TGTGCCAGCAGCTTTGCTCGGGGCGCTGAAGCTTTCTTT.

The chain is built from TRBV29-1 and TRBJ1-2; a possible D gene is TRBD1 (5 bases). Germline assignment: CDR1 SQVTM and CDR2 ANQGSEA. This CDR3 is 15 amino acids long. V gave up 2 bases and J gave up 3 bases, with 16 bases separating them. In nucleotides, the CDR3 is TGCAGCGTTGAAAAATTAATGGGACGCGACTATGGCTACACCTTC. As protein: CSVEKLMGRDYGYTF.

This chain uses TRBV21-1 with TRBJ1-5; TRBD1, the table's D call, lacks a check against the DNA. TRBV21-1 is given as a pseudogene. The CDR3 length is 15 residues. CDR3 protein: CASIGRVNSNQPQHF. The DNA for the CDR3 is TGTGCCAGCATAGGCAGGGTCAATAGCAATCAGCCCCAGCATTTT.

V usage is TRBV13 and J usage is TRBJ2-7; 14 bases fit TRBD2. This CDR3 has 16 residues. Trimming cost V 1 base and J 6 bases; bases outside gene matches: 5. Germline V lookup: CDR1 PRHDT, CDR2 FYEKMQ (reference sequence). CDR3 in DNA: TGTGCCAGCAGCTTAGAGACTAGCGGGAGGGCGGGCGAGCAGTACTTC. Its protein is CASSLETSGRAGEQYF.

The V gene is TRBV9, the J gene TRBJ1-2, with 9 nucleotides matching TRBD1. The V and J ends lost 3 bases and 5 bases, in that order; junction bases with no gene match: 5. Germline CDR1 reads SGDLS; CDR2 reads YYNGEE. The CDR3 is made up of 14 amino acids. The CDR3 reads CASSGTGTGYGYTF. CDR3 DNA sequence: TGTGCCAGCAGCGGTACCGGGACAGGGTATGGCTACACCTTC.

This chain connects TRBV7-9 to TRBJ1-1, with unresolved D. The germline V and J ends were trimmed by 1 base and 8 bases, with 8 bases remaining between them. Germline loops: CDR1 SEHNR, CDR2 FQNEAQ (reference sequence). The CDR3 covers 12 residues. The DNA of the CDR3 is TGTGCCAGCAGCTTAGATGGCGGAGAAGCTTTCTTT. Amino acid sequence: CASSLDGGEAFF.

V is TRBV27 and J is TRBJ2-2; 9 nucleotides line up with TRBD2. In germline, CDR1 is MNHEY, CDR2 SMNVEV (reference sequence). V was clipped by 6 bases and J by 0 bases; unmatched bases: 8. This CDR3 region has 17 residues. In nucleotides, the CDR3 is TGTGCCAGCAGGACTCTAGCGGGATCTCCGAACACCGGGGAGCTGTTTTTT. Its protein product is CASRTLAGSPNTGELFF.